The 16 T cell receptor beta chains reported below all come from one sample, sequenced in a study of low-dose radiotherapy and immunotherapy resistance in tumors. Primers targeting TRAV and TRBV primed first-strand cDNA, covering alpha and beta chains. With a constant-region primer and a V-primer adapter, TCRs were subjected to 20 PCR cycles of amplification. Each CDR3 protein gets one entry after TCRdb re-called the reads with MiXCR. The data hold fewer than 110,000 distinct CDR3 sequences, with around 21% observed a single time. Noted time point: after trial treatment. Indicated treatment: LDRT plus nivolumab, ipilimumab, low-dose cyclophosphamide and aspirin (RACIN trial). The specimen comprised PBMCs, sampled after low-dose radiotherapy plus immunotherapy. These TCRs come from a male donor with prostate cancer.

This clonotype has a count of ten or more. The chain links TRBV6-1 to TRBJ2-7; 10 nucleotides match TRBD1. CDR1 and CDR2 (germline): MNHNS, SASEGT. J lost 6 bases, V lost 8 bases, and 7 bases had no gene match. The CDR3 runs 13 residues. The CDR3 bases are TGTGCCAGCGCCTGGGACAGGGGTCGCGAGCAGTACTTC. This translates into CASAWDRGREQYF.

The chain joins TRBV12-3 or TRBV12-4 to TRBJ1-5, with D possibly matching TRBD1 (5 bases). The CDR3 extends over 13 amino acids. With 3 bases removed from V and 9 bases from J, the gap between germline ends came to 12 bases. The DNA for the CDR3 is TGTGCCAGCAGTTTTCAGGGCCGGGGGCCCCAGCATTTT. It encodes CASSFQGRGPQHF.

This rearrangement joins TRBV7-2 to TRBJ1-2; 10 bases match TRBD1. The V gene end was trimmed by 5 bases and the J gene end by 5 bases; junction bases not matched to a gene: 8. In germline, CDR1 is SGHTA, CDR2 FQGNSA. The CDR3 has 15 residues. CDR3 region: CASSQPGQGKYGYTF. In DNA, the CDR3 is TGTGCCAGCAGCCAACCGGGACAGGGGAAGTATGGCTACACCTTC.

This clonotype showed up many times. The rearrangement links TRBV19 to TRBJ1-2; D gene uncertain. The CDR3 spans 13 residues. The germline V and J ends were trimmed by 4 bases and 3 bases, with 9 bases remaining between them. The V gene's germline CDR1 is LNHDA and CDR2 SQIVND (reference sequence). The CDR3 sequence: CASSSPMDYGYTF. Written as DNA, the CDR3 is TGTGCCAGTAGTAGCCCAATGGACTATGGCTACACCTTC. The variable domain in full, completed from reference TRBV19 and TRBJ1-2, reads DGGITQSPKYLFRKEGQNVTLSCEQNLNHDAMYWYRQDPGQGLRLIYYSQIVNDFQKGDIAEGYSVSREKKESFPLTVTSAQKNPTAFYLCASSSPMDYGYTFGSGTRLTVV.

There are a few counts of this clonotype. The chain employs TRBV19 and TRBJ2-1, with D perhaps matching TRBD2 (6 bases). Germline V CDR1 and CDR2: LNHDA, SQIVND (reference sequence). V lost 8 bases to trimming and J lost 3 bases, with 20 bases between them. The CDR3 extends over 16 amino acids. The CDR3 DNA follows: TGTGCCAGTCGCGCGGGTTTTGGCGGGGACTACAATGAGCAGTTCTTC. Its protein is CASRAGFGGDYNEQFF.

Many counts were recorded for this clonotype. The rearrangement links TRBV14 to TRBJ2-1, with 12 bases matching TRBD1. The length of the CDR3 is 17 residues. V was clipped by 4 bases and J by 3 bases; unmatched bases: 7. Germline values: CDR1 SGHDN, CDR2 FVKESK. CDR3 protein: CASSLAWDRGLYNEQFF. The CDR3 bases are TGTGCCAGCAGCCTAGCCTGGGACAGGGGGCTCTACAATGAGCAGTTCTTC.

There are a few counts of this clonotype. The rearrangement uses TRBV6-6 and TRBJ1-4; D is unresolved. The V gene's germline CDR1 is MNHNY and CDR2 SVGAGI (reference sequence). The CDR3 extends over 14 amino acids. Deletions cut 2 bases from V and 8 bases from J, with 12 bases between. Written as DNA, the CDR3 is TGTGCCAGCAGTTACGAAGGGTTTCGGGAAAAACTGTTTTTT. Its translation: CASSYEGFREKLFF.

This clonotype has a count of ten or more. The chain links TRBV20-1 to TRBJ1-2, with TRBD1 matching 7 bases. CDR3 length: 14 amino acids. The germline gives CDR1 DFQATT, CDR2 SNEGSKA (reference sequence). V lost 4 bases, J lost 8 bases, and 13 bases stayed unmatched. CDR3 in DNA: TGCAGTGCTACCCCCCCTGAGGGGGCGGGGGGCTACACCTTC. Translating it yields CSATPPEGAGGYTF.

V gene TRBV7-2 combines with J gene TRBJ1-5; D remains unclear. The CDR3 loop spans 14 amino acids. The germline V gene encodes CDR1 SGHTA and CDR2 FQGNSA. Trimming pared 4 bases from V and 2 bases from J, leaving 9 bases between. Written as DNA, the CDR3 is TGTGCCAGCAGCTCAAACCTAGGCAATCAGCCCCAGCATTTT. This translates into CASSSNLGNQPQHF.

The table lists this clonotype with many counts. The genes are TRBV20-1 and TRBJ1-6; D remains unclear. The V gene lost 0 bases and the J gene lost 8 bases, with 8 bases spanning the gap. The CDR3 is made up of 13 amino acids. The germline V gene encodes CDR1 DFQATT and CDR2 SNEGSKA (reference sequence). This CDR3 reads CSARESIDSPLHF. CDR3 bases: TGCAGTGCTAGAGAATCAATAGATTCACCCCTCCACTTT.

This clonotype was found many times. The chain recombines TRBV30 with TRBJ2-5, with D hard to call. The CDR3 runs to 13 residues. V gave up 2 bases and J gave up 1 base, with 8 bases separating them. Germline V lookup: CDR1 GTSNPN, CDR2 SVGIG (reference sequence). The CDR3 sequence: CAWSLGRQETQYF. In nucleotides, the CDR3 is TGTGCCTGGAGTTTAGGTCGCCAAGAGACCCAGTACTTC.

The sample holds many counts of this clonotype. This chain joins TRBV19 and TRBJ1-5; no firm D call. V lost 4 bases and J lost 2, with 18 bases in between. The germline V gene has CDR1 LNHDA and CDR2 SQIVND (reference sequence). The CDR3 has 17 residues. The CDR3 protein is CASSRGREDGRNQPQHF. CDR3 sequence (DNA): TGTGCCAGTAGTAGGGGTCGAGAGGACGGGCGCAATCAGCCCCAGCATTTT.

This clonotype came up a few times. This rearrangement joins TRBV28 to TRBJ1-1, with no clear D. The V gene's germline CDR1 is MDHEN and CDR2 SYDVKM. Trimming removed 5 bases from V and 6 bases from J, with 16 bases in between. The CDR3 contains 14 residues. The CDR3 region is CASSPGVEIPEAFF. In nucleotides, the CDR3 is TGTGCCAGCAGTCCGGGTGTTGAGATCCCTGAAGCTTTCTTT.

Many counts were recorded for this clonotype. This chain joins TRBV6-2 or TRBV6-3 and TRBJ2-3; 8 positions agree with TRBD1. Germline trimming cut 6 bases from V and 1 base from J; bases unmatched to any gene: 6. This CDR3 has 15 amino acids. CDR1 is MNHEY, CDR2 SVGEGT, per germline. CDR3 loop: CASRDGQGGTDTQYF. CDR3 in DNA: TGTGCCAGCAGAGACGGACAGGGCGGCACAGATACGCAGTATTTT.

This clonotype was seen ten or more times. V is TRBV7-2 and J is TRBJ2-5, with D possibly TRBD2 on 6 matching bases. Germline V gene data show CDR1 as SGHTA and CDR2 as FQGNSA. Trimming shortened V by 3 bases and J by 1 base, and 18 bases separated the two germline ends. The CDR3 is 17 amino acids. The DNA for the CDR3 is TGTGCCAGCAGCTTTGGTGGAGGGCCGATGCTCCAAGAGACCCAGTACTTC. Protein product: CASSFGGGPMLQETQYF. The full variable domain, in which reference TRBV7-2 and TRBJ2-5 provide the parts outside the CDR3, is GAGVSQSPSNKVTEKGKDVELRCDPISGHTALYWYRQSLGQGLEFLIYFQGNSAPDKSGLPSDRFSAERTGGSVSTLTIQRTQQEDSAVYLCASSFGGGPMLQETQYFGPGTRLLVL.

This clonotype was found many times. The rearrangement uses TRBV5-4 and TRBJ1-1; D is unclear. Deletions cut 4 bases from V and 3 bases from J, with 16 bases between. Per the germline V gene, CDR1 is SGHNT and CDR2 is YYREEE (reference sequence). The CDR3 consists of 15 residues. The CDR3 spells CASSPALGRDTEAFF. In DNA form, the CDR3 reads TGTGCCAGCAGCCCGGCGCTTGGGAGAGACACTGAAGCTTTCTTT.